A single sample is the source of the 7 T cell receptor beta chains below, sequenced in a study of shared T cell receptors in the human thymus (dated by TCRdb to about 2021). Receptors were amplified or captured by the immunoSEQ multiplex PCR assay. TCRdb stores this immuneACCESS table with in-frame sequences only. Part of the clones is absent; in the studies checked, under half of the shortfall reflects unresolved V genes, and no reason is known for the rest. The sample contains 640,000 or so clones, roughly 86% of them found a single time. Jointly, the top ten make up 0.0094% of the sample. This sample also belongs to another study, concerning human thymus T cells.

The specimen sequenced was thymocytes. These receptors all stem from a boy in the first two years of life with a congenital heart defect. Donor details come from another sample of the same person, matched by shared clones.

The chain has TRBV12-2 and TRBJ1-3; TRBD1, the table's D call, was not compared with the DNA. TRBV12-2 is termed a pseudogene. The CDR3 totals 16 residues. The CDR3 DNA follows: TGTGCAAGTCGAAGCCGTACGGGACAGGGTCAAAACACCATATATTTT. It is translated as CASRSRTGQGQNTIYF.

CDR3 protein: CASSVRDSHKVMNTEAFF. The CDR3 coding sequence is TGTGCCAGCAGCGTACGAGACAGCCATAAGGTCATGAACACTGAAGCTTTCTTT. The V and J genes are TRBV13 and TRBJ1-1; maybe TRBD1 (5 bases). The length of the CDR3 is 18 residues. Trimming took 5 bases from V and 0 from J, leaving 22 bases between them. Germline-derived CDR1 and CDR2 are PRHDT and FYEKMQ (reference sequence).

The gene calls are TRBV4-1 and TRBJ1-2, with 8 bases that match TRBD1. The V gene's germline CDR1 is MGHRA and CDR2 YSYEKL. This CDR3 comprises 16 residues. With V trimmed by 2 bases and J by 4 bases, 9 bases remained unmatched. Here the CDR3 reads CASSQPIPGQAYGYTF. CDR3 DNA: TGCGCCAGCAGCCAACCAATCCCGGGACAGGCCTATGGCTACACCTTC.

The rearrangement joins TRBV10-2 to TRBJ1-5; D call uncertain. Trimming shortened V by 3 bases and J by 5 bases, and 20 bases separated the two germline ends. This CDR3 spans 17 amino acids. Germline CDR1 reads WSHSY; CDR2 reads SAAADI. The CDR3 DNA is TGCGCCAGCAGTGAAGGTCGGTCCTTTGAAGGAGATCAGCCCCAGCATTTT. It is translated as CASSEGRSFEGDQPQHF.

The chain links TRBV2 to TRBJ2-3, with TRBD2 as a possible D gene (6 bases). CDR3 length: 15 residues. Looked up from germline, CDR1 is SNHLY and CDR2 is FYNNEI. Between the trimmed V and J ends, which lost 9 bases and 8 bases, there was a span of 24 bases. The CDR3 here is CARGGESDGQGTQYF. The CDR3 region has the DNA TGTGCCAGGGGCGGGGAATCGGACGGCCAAGGTACGCAGTATTTT. The full variable domain, completed using reference TRBV2 and TRBJ2-3, is EPEVTQTPSHQVTQMGQEVILRCVPISNHLYFYWYRQILGQKVEFLVSFYNNEISEKSEIFDDQFSVERPDGSNFTLKIRSTKLEDSAMYFCARGGESDGQGTQYFGPGTRLTVL.

There are a few counts of this clone. The rearrangement joins TRBV5-1 to TRBJ2-4; 11 bases fit TRBD2. In germline, CDR1 is SGHRS, CDR2 YFSETQ. The V and J ends lost 4 bases and 6 bases, in that order; junction bases with no gene match: 3. The CDR3 totals 14 residues. The CDR3 DNA reads TGCGCCAGCAGCCCTGGGACTAGCGGAAACATTCAGTACTTC. Its translation: CASSPGTSGNIQYF.

V usage is TRBV15 and J usage is TRBJ2-1; D perhaps matches TRBD2 (5 bases). V was trimmed by 3 bases and J by 4 bases, leaving 31 bases between them. In germline, CDR1 is LNHNV, CDR2 YYDKDF (reference sequence). The CDR3 runs 21 residues. The DNA of the CDR3 is TGTGCCACCAGCAGGCACCATGGGCTAGCTATGCGTCAGGCATTATACAATGAGCAGTTCTTC. This sequence encodes CATSRHHGLAMRQALYNEQFF.